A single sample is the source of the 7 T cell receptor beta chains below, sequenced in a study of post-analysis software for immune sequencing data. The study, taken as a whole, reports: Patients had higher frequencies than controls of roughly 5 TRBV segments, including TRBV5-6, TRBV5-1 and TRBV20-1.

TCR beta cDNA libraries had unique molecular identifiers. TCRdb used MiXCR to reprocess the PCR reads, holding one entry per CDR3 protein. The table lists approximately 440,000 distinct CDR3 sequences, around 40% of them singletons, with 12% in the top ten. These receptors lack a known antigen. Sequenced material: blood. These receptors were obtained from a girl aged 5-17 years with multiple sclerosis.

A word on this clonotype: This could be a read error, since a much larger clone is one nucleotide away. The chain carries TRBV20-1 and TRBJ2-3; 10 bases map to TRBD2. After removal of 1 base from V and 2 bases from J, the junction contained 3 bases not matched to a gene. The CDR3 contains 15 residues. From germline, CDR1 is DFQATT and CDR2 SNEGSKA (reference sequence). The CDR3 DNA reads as TGCAGTGCTAGAGGAGCGGGAGGGCCCACAGATACGCAGTATTTT. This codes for CSARGAGGPTDTQYF.

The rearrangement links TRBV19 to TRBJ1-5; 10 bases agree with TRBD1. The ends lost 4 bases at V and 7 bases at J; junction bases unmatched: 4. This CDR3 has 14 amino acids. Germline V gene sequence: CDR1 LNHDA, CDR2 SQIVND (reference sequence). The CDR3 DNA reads TGTGCCAGTAGTACAGGACAGGGGGGGCAGCCCCAGCATTTT. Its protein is CASSTGQGGQPQHF.

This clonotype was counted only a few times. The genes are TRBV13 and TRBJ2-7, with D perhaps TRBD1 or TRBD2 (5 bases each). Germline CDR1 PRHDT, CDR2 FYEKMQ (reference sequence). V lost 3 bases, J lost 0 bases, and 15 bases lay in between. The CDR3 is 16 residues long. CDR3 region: CASSFASGTVSYEQYF. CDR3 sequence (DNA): TGTGCCAGCAGCTTTGCATCCGGGACCGTCTCCTACGAGCAGTACTTC.

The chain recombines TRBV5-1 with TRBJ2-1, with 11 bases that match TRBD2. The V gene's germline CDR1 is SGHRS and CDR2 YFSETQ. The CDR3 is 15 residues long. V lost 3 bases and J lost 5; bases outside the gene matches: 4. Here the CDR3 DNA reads TGCGCCAGCAGCTGGGGGACTAGCGGAAACAATGAGCAGTTCTTC. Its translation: CASSWGTSGNNEQFF.

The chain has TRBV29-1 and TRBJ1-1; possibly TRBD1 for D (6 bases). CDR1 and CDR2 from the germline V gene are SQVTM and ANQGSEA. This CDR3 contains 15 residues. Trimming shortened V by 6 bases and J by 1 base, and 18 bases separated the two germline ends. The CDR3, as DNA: TGCAGCGTGACTCAAAACAGGGCGGGGAACACTGAAGCTTTCTTT. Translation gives CSVTQNRAGNTEAFF.

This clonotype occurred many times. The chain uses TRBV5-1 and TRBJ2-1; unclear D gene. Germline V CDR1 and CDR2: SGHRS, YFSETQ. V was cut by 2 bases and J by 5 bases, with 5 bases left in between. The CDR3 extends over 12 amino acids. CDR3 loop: CASSLTDNEQFF. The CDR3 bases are TGCGCCAGCAGCTTAACGGACAATGAGCAGTTCTTC.

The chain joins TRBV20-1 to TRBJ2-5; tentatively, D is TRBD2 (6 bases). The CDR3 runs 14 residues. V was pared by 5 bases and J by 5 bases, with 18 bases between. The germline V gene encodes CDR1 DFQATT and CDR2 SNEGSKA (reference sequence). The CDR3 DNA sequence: TGCAGTGCTCCCGGGACTGTACTATTGGAGACCCAGTACTTC. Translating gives CSAPGTVLLETQYF.